This T cell receptor beta chain was retrieved from a study of vaccination and CD4 T cells after COVID-19 (dated 2022 in TCRdb). For context, the study as a whole: Convalescent patients had a positive SARS-CoV-2 result on nasal swab PCR, and of these patients, under ten had mild disease and one had severe disease. Participants received two doses of either the Pfizer-BioNTech BNT162b2 vaccine (n=8) or the Moderna mRNA-1273 vaccine (n=2). Six males and four females were included in the convalescent cohort, with two Hispanic individuals, seven Caucasians, two Asians and one multiracial person represented. In under twelve COVID-19 convalescent patients and a handful of infection-naive healthy vaccine recipients, researchers compared the spike-specific CD4+ TCR repertoire from before mRNA vaccination with the repertoire from after. Post-COVID blood samples from convalescent patients were collected a median of roughly 100 days after diagnosis, with a range of 35 to 161 days. Post-vaccine blood samples were collected a median of 72 days after the second vaccine dose, ranging from roughly 13 to 241 days. In control cultures, a CEFX viral epitope pool was used as positive control, an HIV-1 Nef peptide pool was used as negative control, or no peptide was added. Overlapping spike peptide pools from SARS-CoV-2 and from the common cold coronaviruses HCoV-NL63, HCoV-OC43 and HCoV-229E were used as culture stimuli. Study-wide conclusions, independent of this receptor: Among convalescent patients, a median about 86% of the SARS-CoV-2-reactive clones seen after vaccination appeared only after vaccination, which suggests priming specific to the vaccine. Of the vaccine-specific clones found in convalescent patients, nearly all (304 of 307) were mono-reactive for SARS-CoV-2 spike instead of being cross-reactive with common cold coronaviruses. The median number of SARS-CoV-2-reactive clonotypes rose from 21 after infection to 38 after vaccination, but the change was not significant. The study included relatively few convalescent patients and did not analyze early timepoints after natural infection.

Trimming takes 3 bases off V and 2 bases off J; junction bases not matched to a gene: 6. From its cysteine to its phenylalanine, the CDR3 spans 17 amino acids. The CDR3 DNA has 51 bases and is translated from base 1. Based on the germline V gene (reference sequence), the CDR1 and CDR2 sequences are DFQATT and SNEGSKA. This clonotype is large (0.1 to 1%). No antigen is known for it. No base quality information exists; no much larger clone differs at one position. Receptor amplification or capture employed PCR. At the Johns Hopkins FTIC core, DNA from the cultured CD4+ T cells underwent TCR sequencing with the Oncomine TCR Beta short-read assay. The QIAamp micro DNA kit was used to extract genomic DNA from the cultured CD4+ T cells. Oncomine TCR Beta libraries from cultured CD4+ T cells were pooled using unique dual indexes and sequenced on an Illumina iSeq 100. Concerning the study's data processing: Non-productive sequences were removed, and CDR3s not starting with C, not ending with F or W, or shorter than 7 amino acids were discarded. The MANAFEST web application was used to identify antigen-specific clonotypes by comparing peptide-stimulated wells against reference wells and other culture wells. Positive clones required FDR below 0.05, an odds ratio above 5, and productive frequency above 0.1% in at least two of three replicate wells. Clonotypes that were significantly expanded in both SARS-CoV-2 spike wells and at least one common cold coronavirus spike condition were defined as cross-reactive. Similarity between CDR3 sequences was evaluated in R version 3.6.1 using Levenshtein distances (stringdist) and unrooted phylogenetic trees (ape). TCRdb reanalyzed the raw reads on its own, using fastp at Q25 for trimming and MiXCR for clone calling, and kept in-frame beta chains. Rows with a matching CDR3 protein are joined into one entry that keeps the most common DNA and genes. TCRdb, rather than the study authors, made the V and J calls. The sample profile shows approximately 3,600 distinct CDR3 sequences; approximately 15% of them were found once. About 22% of the sample is in the top ten clones.

In light of the paper, this sample's treatment or condition label describes: roughly 10-day PBMC culture with coronavirus spike peptide pools or control peptides (ViraFEST assay). The ViraFEST assay, used in the study, expanded antigen-specific T cells with peptide pools and then identified the expanded clonotypes through TCR sequencing. The convalescent patients' positive SARS-CoV-2 PCR tests were from March to December 2020, which was before the Alpha, Beta and Delta variants emerged in the United States. Each well held millions of PBMCs cultured in IMDM containing roughly 5% human AB serum and approximately 9.6 IU/ml IL-2, with 7.5 to 10 ug/ml peptide pools added. Half of the culture medium was replaced with fresh IL-2-containing medium on days 3 and 7. After around 10 days of culture, CD4+ T cells were isolated by negative selection using the EasySep CD4+ T cell isolation kit. PBMCs were separated from whole blood using Ficoll-Paque Plus gradient centrifugation and then either used fresh or cryopreserved at -140C. Culture conditions were generally each tested in triplicate wells.

Sequencing was carried out using CD4+ T cells from blood, cultured in vitro. This clonotype originated in a human donor who had recovered from COVID-19. This chain is built from TRBV20-1 and TRBJ2-5, with 16 middle bases fitting TRBD2. Read as DNA, the sequence is TGCAGTGCTAGGCCGGGACTAGCGGGGGGGTTACAAGAGACCCAGTACTTC. It specifies CSARPGLAGGLQETQYF.